These 27 T cell receptor beta chains share one sample of origin, sequenced in a study of T cell responses to AZD1222 COVID-19 vaccine. Sequencing used immunoSEQ multiplex PCR; TCRdb keeps in-frame clones, though not all of them. The sample has around 88,000 clones, 80% to 90% seen once. The sample was peripheral blood, taken on day 0 of MenACWY control vaccination. The receptors shown here come from an adult in good health.

The CDR3 sequence: CASSPGGQDSKTYGYTF. CDR3 sequence (DNA): TGTGCCAGCAGCCCAGGAGGCCAGGATAGTAAAACCTATGGCTACACCTTC. The rearrangement uses TRBV7-6 and TRBJ1-2, with D uncertain. V lost 5 bases, J lost 4 bases, and 23 bases lay in between. The CDR3 contains 17 residues. From germline, CDR1 is SGHVS and CDR2 FNYEAQ.

In this sample, this clone turned up once. V is TRBV7-9 and J is TRBJ1-2; no firm D call. Per germline, CDR1 SEHNR and CDR2 FQNEAQ (reference sequence). V lost 5 bases and J lost 1, with 5 bases in between. This CDR3 is built from 12 residues. The CDR3 DNA is TGTGCCAGCAGCGGGGTTAACTATGGCTACACCTTC. Translating it yields CASSGVNYGYTF.

The chain employs TRBV9 and TRBJ1-3; D remains unclear. CDR3 size: 18 residues. Trimming stripped 0 bases from V and 3 bases from J, with 19 bases between. The germline V gene has CDR1 SGDLS and CDR2 YYNGEE. CDR3 amino acids: CASSVEAKRERDGNTIYF. CDR3 nucleotides: TGTGCCAGCAGCGTAGAGGCAAAAAGGGAAAGGGATGGAAACACCATATATTTT.

V is TRBV2 and J is TRBJ2-7; D is possibly TRBD1 (6 bases). The V end lost 6 bases, the J end lost 5 bases, and 11 bases lay between the germline ends. This CDR3 comprises 12 residues. The germline V gene has CDR1 SNHLY and CDR2 FYNNEI. CDR3 sequence: CASREQGDEQYF. DNA of the CDR3: TGTGCCAGCAGAGAACAGGGAGACGAGCAGTACTTC.

V usage is TRBV5-5 and J usage is TRBJ1-4; 7 nucleotides match TRBD1. The CDR3 loop spans 15 amino acids. The V gene end was trimmed by 3 bases and the J gene end by 4 bases; junction bases not matched to a gene: 6. Per the germline V gene, CDR1 is SGHKS and CDR2 is YYEKEE (reference sequence). The CDR3 nucleotides read TGTGCCAGCAGCTGGGGGGACAGAATTAATGAAAAACTGTTTTTT. It translates to CASSWGDRINEKLFF.

The chain carries TRBV7-2 and TRBJ2-7; D tentatively reads TRBD1 or TRBD2 (5 bases each). The CDR3 has 16 residues. Trimming took off 5 bases at V and 2 bases at J, with 19 bases between the two ends. Germline values: CDR1 SGHTA, CDR2 FQGNSA. This CDR3 reads CASSPALRDPAYEQYF. DNA of the CDR3: TGTGCCAGCAGCCCGGCACTCCGGGACCCGGCCTACGAGCAGTACTTC.

The sample holds one count of this clone. The chain couples TRBV5-1 to TRBJ1-1; tentatively, D is TRBD1 (5 bases). Germline V lookup: CDR1 SGHRS, CDR2 YFSETQ. V was pared by 7 bases and J by 1 base, with 11 bases between. This CDR3 is 13 amino acids long. The CDR3: CASAVGGNTEAFF. CDR3 coding DNA: TGCGCCAGCGCCGTGGGGGGGAACACTGAAGCTTTCTTT.

This sequence joins TRBV20-1 and TRBJ1-5, with TRBD1 as a possible D gene (6 bases). This CDR3 is 15 amino acids long. Trimming pared 3 bases from V and 4 bases from J, leaving 16 bases between. Per the germline V gene, CDR1 is DFQATT and CDR2 is SNEGSKA (reference sequence). CDR3 in DNA: TGCAGTGCTAGTCGGGACACCGAGGGGAATCAGCCCCAGCATTTT. It is translated as CSASRDTEGNQPQHF.

The J gene is TRBJ2-1, the V gene TRBV19; 12 bases line up with TRBD2. V was clipped by 6 bases and J by 4 bases; unmatched bases: 7. The CDR3 runs to 16 residues. From germline, CDR1 is LNHDA and CDR2 SQIVND (reference sequence). The CDR3 DNA reads as TGTGCCAGTAGGACCCTAGCGGGGGGGCGATACAATGAGCAGTTCTTC. This translates into CASRTLAGGRYNEQFF.

V gene TRBV7-3 combines with J gene TRBJ2-3; weak D call: TRBD1 (6 bases). The CDR3 is 14 amino acids. Germline CDR1 and CDR2: SGHTA and FQGTGA. Trimming took 2 bases from V and 2 from J, leaving 8 bases between them. CDR3 DNA sequence: TGTGCCAGCAGCTTAGGGGGCACCACAGATACGCAGTATTTT. It codes for CASSLGGTTDTQYF. The full variable domain, completed using reference TRBV7-3 and TRBJ2-3, is GAGVSQTPSNKVTEKGKYVELRCDPISGHTALYWYRQSLGQGPEFLIYFQGTGAADDSGLPNDRFFAVRPEGSVSTLKIQRTERGDSAVYLCASSLGGTTDTQYFGPGTRLTVL.

The chain has TRBV30 and TRBJ2-4; D might be TRBD2 (6 bases). The length of the CDR3 is 15 residues. CDR1 and CDR2 (germline): GTSNPN, SVGIG (reference sequence). V lost 3 bases and J lost 2, with 14 bases in between. CDR3 protein: CAWRSSAAPKNIQYF. The DNA of the CDR3 is TGTGCCTGGAGGTCTAGCGCCGCCCCCAAAAACATTCAGTACTTC. Based on the CDR3 plus reference TRBV30 and TRBJ2-4, the full variable domain is SQTIHQWPATLVQPVGSPLSLECTVEGTSNPNLYWYRQAAGRGLQLLFYSVGIGQISSEVPQNLSASRPQDRQFILSSKKLLLSDSGFYLCAWRSSAAPKNIQYFGAGTRLSVL.

This clone has only one observation. The chain joins TRBV7-2 to TRBJ2-7, with TRBD1 matching 10 bases. The V segment lost 8 bases and the J segment 7 bases; nucleotides outside the gene matches: 17. Germline CDR1 SGHTA, CDR2 FQGNSA. This CDR3 is 16 amino acids long. CDR3: CASFLVGDRGLQEQYF. In DNA form, the CDR3 reads TGTGCCAGCTTCTTGGTTGGGGACAGGGGACTTCAAGAGCAGTACTTC.

V is TRBV7-2 and J is TRBJ2-1; 8 nucleotides agree with TRBD1. This CDR3 has 15 amino acids. Germline assignment: CDR1 SGHTA and CDR2 FQGNSA. V lost 5 bases and J lost 5; bases outside the gene matches: 8. The CDR3 nucleotides are TGTGCCAGCAGCCCAGACAGGGGAGCCCACAATGAGCAGTTCTTC. Translating it yields CASSPDRGAHNEQFF.

The chain has TRBV7-8 and TRBJ2-7, with D possibly TRBD1 on 6 matching bases. Germline V gene data show CDR1 as SGHVS and CDR2 as FQNEAQ. The CDR3 is made up of 18 amino acids. The ends were cut back, 2 bases at V and 2 bases at J, with 22 bases in the middle. The CDR3 sequence: CASSLRPEFGTSTYEQYF. For the CDR3, the DNA is TGTGCCAGCAGCTTAAGACCCGAGTTTGGGACATCTACCTACGAGCAGTACTTC.

This chain connects TRBV5-4 to TRBJ2-2; 7 nucleotides agree with TRBD2. The CDR3 runs to 15 residues. Germline CDR1 is SGHNT and CDR2 is YYREEE (reference sequence). J gave up 3 bases and V 0 bases, and 2 bases lay outside the gene matches. The DNA of the CDR3 is TGTGCCAGCAGCTTGGCAGGGAGGGACACCGGGGAGCTGTTTTTT. Its translation is CASSLAGRDTGELFF.

The chain combines TRBV6-2 or TRBV6-3 with TRBJ1-2; D is unresolved. This CDR3 region has 11 residues. Germline values: CDR1 MNHEY, CDR2 SVGEGT. V lost 6 bases to trimming and J lost 4 bases, with 6 bases between them. The CDR3 nucleotides are TGTGCCAGCAGCATAGGCTATGGCTACACCTTC. Its translation is CASSIGYGYTF.

This clone was seen more than once but under ten times. The rearrangement uses TRBV6-1 and TRBJ1-2; D call uncertain. The CDR3 contains 14 residues. Germline CDR1 and CDR2: MNHNS and SASEGT. V was pared by 0 bases and J by 4 bases, with 9 bases between. DNA of the CDR3: TGTGCCAGCAGTGAAGCTTTGGACTTCTATGGCTACACCTTC. Translated: CASSEALDFYGYTF.

This clone came up once. The chain uses TRBV5-1 and TRBJ2-2; D might be TRBD2 (8 bases). The CDR3 loop spans 14 amino acids. The V end was cut by 7 bases, the J end by 6 bases, with 16 bases between. Germline values: CDR1 SGHRS, CDR2 YFSETQ. CDR3 protein: CASQREGASGELFF. CDR3 DNA sequence: TGCGCCAGCCAACGGGAGGGGGCGTCCGGGGAGCTGTTTTTT.

V and J are TRBV4-1 and TRBJ2-3; D is unresolved. The CDR3 consists of 15 residues. The V gene's germline CDR1 is MGHRA and CDR2 YSYEKL. The V and J ends lost 1 base and 6 bases respectively, with 14 bases between them. The CDR3 is CASSQVPGLPDTQYF. CDR3 bases: TGCGCCAGCAGCCAAGTTCCGGGCCTCCCGGATACGCAGTATTTT.

V gene TRBV5-1 combines with J gene TRBJ1-5; 7 nucleotides match TRBD1. The CDR3 contains 14 residues. The germline V gene has CDR1 SGHRS and CDR2 YFSETQ. V was clipped by 0 bases and J by 9 bases; unmatched bases: 6. The CDR3 DNA reads TGCGCCAGCAGCTTGGGGGACAGCGCAGGGCCCCAGCATTTT. Its translation is CASSLGDSAGPQHF.

The J gene is TRBJ1-6, the V gene TRBV27; 7 bases map to TRBD1. V trimming: 5 bases; J trimming: 7 bases; junction bases outside the gene matches: 8. CDR3 length equals 15 residues. The germline V gene has CDR1 MNHEY and CDR2 SMNVEV (reference sequence). The CDR3 region has the DNA TGTGCCAGCAGTACCTGGGACAGCATAAATTCACCCCTCCACTTT. Amino acid sequence: CASSTWDSINSPLHF.

This sequence joins TRBV2 and TRBJ2-4; weak D call: TRBD1 (7 bases). The CDR3 spans 18 residues. The germline V gene encodes CDR1 SNHLY and CDR2 FYNNEI. V lost 4 bases and J 2 bases, leaving 21 bases between the germline ends. This CDR3 reads CASSALVGGGESKNIQYF. CDR3 sequence (DNA): TGTGCCAGCAGTGCTCTCGTCGGAGGGGGCGAATCCAAAAACATTCAGTACTTC. Drawing the rest from reference TRBV2 and TRBJ2-4, the complete variable domain is EPEVTQTPSHQVTQMGQEVILRCVPISNHLYFYWYRQILGQKVEFLVSFYNNEISEKSEIFDDQFSVERPDGSNFTLKIRSTKLEDSAMYFCASSALVGGGESKNIQYFGAGTRLSVL.

This chain joins TRBV6-5 and TRBJ2-1; D unresolved. Germline values: CDR1 MNHEY, CDR2 SVGAGI. V lost 0 bases to trimming and J lost 3 bases, with 3 bases between them. The CDR3 loop spans 13 amino acids. CDR3 sequence reads: CASSYSVYNEQFF. CDR3 coding DNA: TGTGCCAGCAGTTACTCGGTCTACAATGAGCAGTTCTTC.

This clone has a single count. V and J are TRBV28 and TRBJ2-7; D is possibly TRBD1 (5 bases). Trimming cost V 4 bases and J 1 base, with 17 bases left between them. There are 16 residues in the CDR3. Germline V gene data show CDR1 as MDHEN and CDR2 as SYDVKM. CDR3 in amino acids: CASSSSQGLGSYEQYF. The CDR3 bases are TGTGCCAGCAGTTCGTCTCAGGGATTGGGTTCCTACGAGCAGTACTTC.

The chain joins TRBV19 to TRBJ2-7; TRBD2 matches 8 bases. Germline trimming cut 4 bases from V and 2 bases from J; bases unmatched to any gene: 10. The CDR3 length is 16 residues. Germline CDR1 LNHDA, CDR2 SQIVND (reference sequence). CDR3 nucleotide sequence: TGTGCCAGTAGTACCTCCCGCGGCGGGGGGCCCTACGAGCAGTACTTC. The encoded protein is CASSTSRGGGPYEQYF. The variable domain in full, with the rest retrieved from reference TRBV19 and TRBJ2-7, is DGGITQSPKYLFRKEGQNVTLSCEQNLNHDAMYWYRQDPGQGLRLIYYSQIVNDFQKGDIAEGYSVSREKKESFPLTVTSAQKNPTAFYLCASSTSRGGGPYEQYFGPGTRLTVT.

The sample holds one count of this clone. V is TRBV6-5 and J is TRBJ1-1; TRBD1 agrees at 8 bases. The CDR3 runs 15 residues. J gave up 1 base and V 4 bases, and 5 bases lay outside the gene matches. CDR1 and CDR2 from the germline V gene are MNHEY and SVGAGI. DNA of the CDR3: TGTGCCAGCAGTTTAGGCGACAGGGGGAACACTGAAGCTTTCTTT. Its protein product is CASSLGDRGNTEAFF.

The chain carries TRBV6-5 and TRBJ1-2, with 7 bases lining up with TRBD1. The CDR3 spans 14 residues. Per the germline V gene, CDR1 is MNHEY and CDR2 is SVGAGI. V was clipped by 2 bases and J by 3 bases; unmatched bases: 3. The CDR3 region has the DNA TGTGCCAGCAGTTACCGGGGACAGCACTATGGCTACACCTTC. This translates into CASSYRGQHYGYTF.